Listed below are T cell receptor beta chains from one sample, sequenced in a study of shared clonotypes between healthy human individuals. TCRdb's copy holds only in-frame clones and misses some; the assay was immunoSEQ multiplex PCR. The sample lists about 680,000 clones, about 91% seen once, with 20% to 25% in the top ten. Material: naive CD8+ T cells sorted from blood. The receptor set was obtained from a man aged 30 to 39 in good health. The CDR3 runs from the conserved cysteine through the conserved F or W. The order of the fields is V gene, J gene, CDR3 protein.

v_call: TRBV7-6
j_call: TRBJ2-7
cdr3_aa: CASRADRGPEQYF

v_call: TRBV30
j_call: TRBJ1-3
cdr3_aa: CAWSVEFDVGNTIYF

v_call: TRBV2
j_call: TRBJ2-3
cdr3_aa: CASVTGTGVTDTQYF

v_call: TRBV18
j_call: TRBJ2-1
cdr3_aa: CASSPLMTSGVYNEQFF

v_call: TRBV9
j_call: TRBJ2-2
cdr3_aa: CASSVAPRDRVTGELFF

v_call: TRBV7-9
j_call: TRBJ2-1
cdr3_aa: CATLGGSYNEQFF

v_call: TRBV19
j_call: TRBJ1-1
cdr3_aa: CASSRAMTGYTEAFF

v_call: TRBV28
j_call: TRBJ2-7
cdr3_aa: CASSFNGPGGLYEQYF

v_call: TRBV28
j_call: TRBJ2-3
cdr3_aa: CASSLPWRVDSTDTQYF

v_call: TRBV2
j_call: TRBJ2-5
cdr3_aa: CASSDRVETQYF

v_call: TRBV7-8
j_call: TRBJ2-7
cdr3_aa: CASSGPPDTYEQYF

v_call: TRBV29-1
j_call: TRBJ2-7
cdr3_aa: CSVEYRGREQYF